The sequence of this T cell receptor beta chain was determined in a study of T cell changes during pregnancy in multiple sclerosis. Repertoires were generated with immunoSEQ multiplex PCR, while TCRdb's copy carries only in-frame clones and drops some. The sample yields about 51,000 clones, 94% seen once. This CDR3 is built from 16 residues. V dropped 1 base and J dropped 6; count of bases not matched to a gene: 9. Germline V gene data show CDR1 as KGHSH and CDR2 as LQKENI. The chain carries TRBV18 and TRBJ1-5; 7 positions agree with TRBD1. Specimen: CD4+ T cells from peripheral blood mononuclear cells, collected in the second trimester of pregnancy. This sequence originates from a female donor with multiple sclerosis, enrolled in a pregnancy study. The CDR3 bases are TGTGCCAGCTCACCACGGGTGGGACAGCTCACTCAGCCCCAGCATTTT. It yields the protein CASSPRVGQLTQPQHF. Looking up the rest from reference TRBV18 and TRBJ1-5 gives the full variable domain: NAGVMQNPRHLVRRRGQEARLRCSPMKGHSHVYWYRQLPEEGLKFMVYLQKENIIDESGMPKERFSAEFPKEGPSILRIQQVVRGDSAAYFCASSPRVGQLTQPQHFGDGTRLSIL.